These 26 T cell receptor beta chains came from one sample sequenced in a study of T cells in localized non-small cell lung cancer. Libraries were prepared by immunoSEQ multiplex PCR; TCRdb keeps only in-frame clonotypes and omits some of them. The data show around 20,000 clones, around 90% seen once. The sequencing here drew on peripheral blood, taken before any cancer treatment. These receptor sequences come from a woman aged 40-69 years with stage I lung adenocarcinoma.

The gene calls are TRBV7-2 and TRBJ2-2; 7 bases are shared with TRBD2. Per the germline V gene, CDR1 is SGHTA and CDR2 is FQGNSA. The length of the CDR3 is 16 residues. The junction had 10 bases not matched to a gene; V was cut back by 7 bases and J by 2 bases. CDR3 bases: TGTGCCAGCAACCCCCCTAGCGGATATAACACCGGGGAGCTGTTTTTT. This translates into CASNPPSGYNTGELFF.

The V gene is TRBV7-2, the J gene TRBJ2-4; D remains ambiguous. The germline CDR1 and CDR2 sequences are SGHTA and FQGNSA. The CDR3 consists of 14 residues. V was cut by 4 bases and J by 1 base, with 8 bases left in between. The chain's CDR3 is CASSSLVAKNIQYF. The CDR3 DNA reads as TGTGCCAGCAGCTCTCTAGTGGCCAAAAACATTCAGTACTTC.

This chain's CDR3 is CASGTSASYEQYF. For the CDR3, the DNA is TGTGCCAGCGGGACTAGCGCCTCCTACGAGCAGTACTTC. The rearrangement uses TRBV27 and TRBJ2-7, with 10 bases identical to TRBD2. V shed 8 bases and J 0 bases; nucleotides not matched to a gene: 1. The germline CDR1 and CDR2 sequences are MNHEY and SMNVEV (reference sequence). The CDR3 is made up of 13 amino acids.

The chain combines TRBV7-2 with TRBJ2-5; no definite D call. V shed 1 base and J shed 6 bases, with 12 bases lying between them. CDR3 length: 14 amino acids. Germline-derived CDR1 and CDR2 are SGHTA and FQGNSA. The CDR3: CASSLESRIKTQYF. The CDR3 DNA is TGTGCCAGCAGCTTAGAGAGTCGGATAAAGACCCAGTACTTC. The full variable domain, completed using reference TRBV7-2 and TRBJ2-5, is GAGVSQSPSNKVTEKGKDVELRCDPISGHTALYWYRQSLGQGLEFLIYFQGNSAPDKSGLPSDRFSAERTGGSVSTLTIQRTQQEDSAVYLCASSLESRIKTQYFGPGTRLLVL.

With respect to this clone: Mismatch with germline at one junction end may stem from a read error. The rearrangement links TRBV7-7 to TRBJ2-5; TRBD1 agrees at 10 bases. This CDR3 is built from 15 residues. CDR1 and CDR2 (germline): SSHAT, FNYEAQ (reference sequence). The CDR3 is CASSTGQGGQETQYF. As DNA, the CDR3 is TGTGCTAGCAGCACCGGACAGGGGGGACAAGAGACCCAGTACTTC.

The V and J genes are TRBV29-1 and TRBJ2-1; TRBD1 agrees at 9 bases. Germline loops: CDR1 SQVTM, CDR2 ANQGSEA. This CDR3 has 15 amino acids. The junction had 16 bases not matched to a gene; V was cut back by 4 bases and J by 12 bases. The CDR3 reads CSVVRGQGSGAGQFF. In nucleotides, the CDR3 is TGCAGCGTTGTTAGGGGACAGGGAAGCGGGGCGGGGCAGTTCTTC.

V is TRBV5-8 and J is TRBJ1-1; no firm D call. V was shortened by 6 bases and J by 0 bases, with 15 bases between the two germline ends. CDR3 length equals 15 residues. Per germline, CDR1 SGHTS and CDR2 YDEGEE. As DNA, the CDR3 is TGTGCCAGCATGTACAGCGCTCTAATGAACACTGAAGCTTTCTTT. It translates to CASMYSALMNTEAFF.

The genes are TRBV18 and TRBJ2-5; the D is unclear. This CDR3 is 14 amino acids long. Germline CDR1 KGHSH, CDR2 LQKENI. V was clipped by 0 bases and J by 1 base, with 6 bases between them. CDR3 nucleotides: TGTGCCAGCTCACCACCTAGCCTCCAAGAGACCCAGTACTTC. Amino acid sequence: CASSPPSLQETQYF.

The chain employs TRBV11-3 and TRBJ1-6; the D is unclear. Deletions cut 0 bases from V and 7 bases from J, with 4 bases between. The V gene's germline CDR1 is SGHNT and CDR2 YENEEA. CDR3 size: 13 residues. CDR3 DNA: TGTGCCAGCAGCTTAGAAGGGAATTCACCCCTCCACTTT. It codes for CASSLEGNSPLHF.

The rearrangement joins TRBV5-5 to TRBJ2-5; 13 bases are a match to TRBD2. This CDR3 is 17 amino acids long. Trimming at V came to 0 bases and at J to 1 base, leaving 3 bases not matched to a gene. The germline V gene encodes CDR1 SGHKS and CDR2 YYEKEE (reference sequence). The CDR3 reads CASSLGGLAGSQETQYF. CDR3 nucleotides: TGTGCCAGCAGCTTGGGGGGACTAGCGGGGAGCCAAGAGACCCAGTACTTC.

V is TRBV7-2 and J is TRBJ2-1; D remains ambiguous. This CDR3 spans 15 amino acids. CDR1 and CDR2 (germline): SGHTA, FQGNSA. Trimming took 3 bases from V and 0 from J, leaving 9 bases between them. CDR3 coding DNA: TGTGCCAGCAGCTTCGCGGTTAGCTCCTACAATGAGCAGTTCTTC. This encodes CASSFAVSSYNEQFF.

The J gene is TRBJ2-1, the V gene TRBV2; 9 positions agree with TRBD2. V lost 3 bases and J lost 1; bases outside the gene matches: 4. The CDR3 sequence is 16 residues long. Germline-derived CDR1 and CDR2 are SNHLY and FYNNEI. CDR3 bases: TGTGCCAGCAGTGAGGCTAGCGGGATTTCCTACAATGAGCAGTTCTTC. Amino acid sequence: CASSEASGISYNEQFF.

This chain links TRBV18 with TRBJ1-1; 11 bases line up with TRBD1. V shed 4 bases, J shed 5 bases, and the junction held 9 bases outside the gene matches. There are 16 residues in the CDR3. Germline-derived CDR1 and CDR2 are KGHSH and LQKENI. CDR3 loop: CASSRRTGGAETEAFF. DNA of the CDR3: TGTGCCAGCTCACGGCGGACAGGGGGCGCAGAAACTGAAGCTTTCTTT.

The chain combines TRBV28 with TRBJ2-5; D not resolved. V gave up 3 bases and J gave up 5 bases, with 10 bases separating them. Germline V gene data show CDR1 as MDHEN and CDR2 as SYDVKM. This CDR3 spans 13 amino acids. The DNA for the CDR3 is TGTGCCAGCAGTTTGGCTAGTACGGAGACCCAGTACTTC. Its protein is CASSLASTETQYF.

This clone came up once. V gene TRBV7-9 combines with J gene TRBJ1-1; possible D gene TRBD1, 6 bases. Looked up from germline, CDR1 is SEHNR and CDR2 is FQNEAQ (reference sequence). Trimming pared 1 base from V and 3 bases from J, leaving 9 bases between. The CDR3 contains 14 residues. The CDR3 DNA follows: TGTGCCAGCAGCTTAGACAGGGCGGACACTGAAGCTTTCTTT. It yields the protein CASSLDRADTEAFF. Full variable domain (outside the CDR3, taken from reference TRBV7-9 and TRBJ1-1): DTGVSQNPRHKITKRGQNVTFRCDPISEHNRLYWYRQTLGQGPEFLTYFQNEAQLEKSRLLSDRFSAERPKGSFSTLEIQRTEQGDSAMYLCASSLDRADTEAFFGQGTRLTVV.

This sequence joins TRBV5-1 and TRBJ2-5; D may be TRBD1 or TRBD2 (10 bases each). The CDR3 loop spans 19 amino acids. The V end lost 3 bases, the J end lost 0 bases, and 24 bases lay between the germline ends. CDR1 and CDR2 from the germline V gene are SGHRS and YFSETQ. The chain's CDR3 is CASSSLAGTGAVNQETQYF. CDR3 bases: TGCGCCAGCAGCTCACTAGCGGGGACAGGGGCAGTGAACCAAGAGACCCAGTACTTC.

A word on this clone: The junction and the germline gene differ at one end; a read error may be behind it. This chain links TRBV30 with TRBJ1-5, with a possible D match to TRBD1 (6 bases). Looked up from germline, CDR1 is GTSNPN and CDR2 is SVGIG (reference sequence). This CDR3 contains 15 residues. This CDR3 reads CAWSVGDRLASAPAF. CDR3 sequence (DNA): TGTGCCTGGAGTGTTGGCGACAGGCTAGCATCAGCCCCAGCATTT.

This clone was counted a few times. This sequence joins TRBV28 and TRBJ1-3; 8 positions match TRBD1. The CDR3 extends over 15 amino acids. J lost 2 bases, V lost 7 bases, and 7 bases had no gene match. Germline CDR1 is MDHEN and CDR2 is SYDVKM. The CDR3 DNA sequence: TGTGCCAGCACCCACGGACAGGGAGCTGGAAACACCATATATTTT. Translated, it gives CASTHGQGAGNTIYF.

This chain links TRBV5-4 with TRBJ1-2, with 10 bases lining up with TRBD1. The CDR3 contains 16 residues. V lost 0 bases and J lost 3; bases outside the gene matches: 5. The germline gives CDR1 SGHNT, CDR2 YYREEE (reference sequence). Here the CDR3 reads CASSLARQGAYYGYTF. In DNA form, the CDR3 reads TGTGCCAGCAGCTTGGCTCGACAGGGGGCCTACTATGGCTACACCTTC. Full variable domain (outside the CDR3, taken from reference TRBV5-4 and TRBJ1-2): ETGVTQSPTHLIKTRGQQVTLRCSSQSGHNTVSWYQQALGQGPQFIFQYYREEENGRGNFPPRFSGLQFPNYSSELNVNALELDDSALYLCASSLARQGAYYGYTFGSGTRLTVV.

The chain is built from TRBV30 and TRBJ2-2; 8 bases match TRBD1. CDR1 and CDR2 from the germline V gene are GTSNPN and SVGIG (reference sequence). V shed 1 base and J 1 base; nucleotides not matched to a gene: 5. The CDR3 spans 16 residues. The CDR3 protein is CAWSATGTGNTGELFF. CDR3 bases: TGTGCCTGGAGTGCCACCGGGACAGGGAACACCGGGGAGCTGTTTTTT.

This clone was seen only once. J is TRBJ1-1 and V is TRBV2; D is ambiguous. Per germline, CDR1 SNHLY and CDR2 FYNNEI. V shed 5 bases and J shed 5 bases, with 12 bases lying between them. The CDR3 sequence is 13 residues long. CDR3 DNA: TGTGCCAGCAGTCCAGGACTGGTTACTGAAGCTTTCTTT. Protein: CASSPGLVTEAFF.

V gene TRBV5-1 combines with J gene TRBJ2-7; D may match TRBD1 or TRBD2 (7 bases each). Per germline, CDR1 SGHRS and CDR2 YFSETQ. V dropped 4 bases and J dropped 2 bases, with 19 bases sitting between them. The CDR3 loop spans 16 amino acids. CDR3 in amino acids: CASSTFEQGGTYEQYF. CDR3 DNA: TGCGCCAGCAGCACCTTCGAGCAGGGGGGGACCTACGAGCAGTACTTC.

The CDR3 region has the DNA TGTGCCAGCAGTGCAGATCTAGCGGGAGGTAATGAGCAGTTCTTC. This sequence encodes CASSADLAGGNEQFF. This sequence joins TRBV2 and TRBJ2-1; 11 bases are a match to TRBD2. The CDR3 covers 15 residues. CDR1 is SNHLY, CDR2 FYNNEI, per germline. V was clipped by 4 bases and J by 7 bases; unmatched bases: 6.

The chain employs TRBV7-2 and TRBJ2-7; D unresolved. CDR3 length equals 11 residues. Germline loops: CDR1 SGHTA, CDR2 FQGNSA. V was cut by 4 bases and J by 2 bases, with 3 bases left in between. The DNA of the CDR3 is TGTGCCAGCAGCTCCGCCTACGAGCAGTACTTC. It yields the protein CASSSAYEQYF.

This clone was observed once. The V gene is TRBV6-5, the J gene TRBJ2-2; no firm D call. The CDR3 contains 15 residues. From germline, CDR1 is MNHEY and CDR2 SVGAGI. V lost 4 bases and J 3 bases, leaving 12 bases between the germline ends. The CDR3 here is CASSLLGLYTGELFF. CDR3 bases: TGTGCCAGCAGTTTACTCGGGCTTTACACCGGGGAGCTGTTTTTT.

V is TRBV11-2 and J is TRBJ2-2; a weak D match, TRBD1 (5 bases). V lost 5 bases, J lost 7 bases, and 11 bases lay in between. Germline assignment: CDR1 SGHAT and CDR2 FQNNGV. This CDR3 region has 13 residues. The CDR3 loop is CASSVDDSGELFF. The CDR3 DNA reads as TGTGCCAGCAGCGTGGACGACAGCGGGGAGCTGTTTTTT.